Included here is one TCR beta chain sequence, with context. Its antigen is not known. This entry is derived from a study of cytomegalovirus exposure and HLA in healthy donors. Study outcomes and limitations: Within an earlier analysis, most TCR beta V segments proved productive either about 90% or about 30% of the time.

The PCR used 60 Vbeta and 13 Jbeta primers. The method was immunoSEQ multiplex PCR; TCRdb's version includes in-frame clones alone and lacks a portion of them. The specimen's table records around 39,000 clones. The sequencing input was PBMCs. The origin of this receptor is a male donor in good health and CMV-seronegative.

The CDR3 DNA reads TGTGCCAGCAGTGTGCGGGAAGGCTACACCTTC. The encoded protein is CASSVREGYTF. This rearrangement joins TRBV28 to TRBJ1-2, with unresolved D. Trimming removed 5 bases at V and 8 bases at J, with 9 bases between. Germline CDR1 reads MDHEN; CDR2 reads SYDVKM. The CDR3 covers 11 residues.